These 11 T cell receptor beta chains originate from one sample sequenced in a study of blood T cell repertoires in COVID-19. Libraries were prepared by immunoSEQ multiplex PCR; TCRdb keeps only in-frame clonotypes and omits some of them. The table has about 260,000 clones, around 87% seen once. Sequencing was carried out using peripheral blood. The receptors were sampled from a woman aged 40 to 50 who had recovered from COVID-19.

This clone has only a few counts. The chain employs TRBV9 and TRBJ2-7, with D possibly being TRBD2 (5 bases). Trimming took 4 bases from V and 0 from J, leaving 14 bases between them. Germline assignment: CDR1 SGDLS and CDR2 YYNGEE. This CDR3 has 15 amino acids. CDR3 coding DNA: TGTGCCAGCAGCCGATCGACGGGAAGCTCCTACGAGCAGTACTTC. Translated, it gives CASSRSTGSSYEQYF.

This clone occurred once. The chain carries TRBV6-2 or TRBV6-3 and TRBJ2-5, with TRBD1 identical over 8 bases. V shed 6 bases, J shed 3 bases, and the junction held 6 bases outside the gene matches. This CDR3 contains 14 residues. Germline V gene sequence: CDR1 MNHEY, CDR2 SVGEGT. Here the CDR3 DNA reads TGTGCCAGCAGCATTCGGACAGGGAAAGAGACCCAGTACTTC. It yields the protein CASSIRTGKETQYF.

J is TRBJ2-5 and V is TRBV12-3 or TRBV12-4; D is unclear. V was pared by 3 bases and J by 2 bases, with 7 bases between. This CDR3 is 13 amino acids long. The CDR3 DNA is TGTGCCAGCAGTTTTTCCGTACAAGAGACCCAGTACTTC. Protein: CASSFSVQETQYF.

V gene TRBV4-1 combines with J gene TRBJ2-4, with D possibly TRBD2 on 6 matching bases. This CDR3 has 15 residues. Trimming took 5 bases from V and 1 from J, leaving 12 bases between them. Per the germline V gene, CDR1 is MGHRA and CDR2 is YSYEKL. This chain's CDR3 is CASSSRGIAKNIQYF. DNA of the CDR3: TGCGCCAGCAGCAGCCGGGGGATTGCCAAAAACATTCAGTACTTC.

Here the CDR3 DNA reads TGTGCCAGCAGTTACCAGAGGGTTTCAGAAAAACTGTTTTTT. Protein product: CASSYQRVSEKLFF. The V call is TRBV6-2 or TRBV6-3, the J call TRBJ1-4; D is uncertain. The CDR3 sequence is 14 residues long. V lost 2 bases and J lost 8, with 12 bases in between. Per the germline V gene, CDR1 is MNHEY and CDR2 is SVGEGT.

This sequence joins TRBV12-5 and TRBJ2-5; TRBD1 agrees at 11 bases. Trimming took 6 bases from V and 3 from J; bases not matched to a gene: 9. Germline V gene data show CDR1 as LGHNT and CDR2 as FRNRAP. The CDR3 sequence is 16 residues long. Here the CDR3 reads CASGEDRGLRKETQYF. For the CDR3, the DNA is TGTGCTAGTGGCGAGGACAGGGGGCTTAGGAAAGAGACCCAGTACTTC.

The J gene is TRBJ2-1, the V gene TRBV6-2 or TRBV6-3; perhaps TRBD2 as D (6 bases). Per the germline V gene, CDR1 is MNHEY and CDR2 is SVGEGT. Trimming removed 4 bases from V and 10 bases from J, with 14 bases in between. The CDR3 has 13 residues. The CDR3, as DNA: TGTGCCAGCAGTTGGGACCGGACTACAGAGCAGTTCTTC. This encodes CASSWDRTTEQFF.

V and J are TRBV30 and TRBJ2-5; the match to TRBD2 covers 7 bases. The CDR3 is 12 residues long. From germline, CDR1 is GTSNPN and CDR2 SVGIG (reference sequence). The V segment lost 0 bases and the J segment 9 bases; nucleotides outside the gene matches: 4. Here the CDR3 DNA reads TGTGCCTGGAGTGTAATGCGGGAGTCCCAGTACTTC. Encoded protein: CAWSVMRESQYF.

The V gene is TRBV7-9, the J gene TRBJ1-2; TRBD1 matches at 9 bases. The CDR3 is 14 residues long. Germline lookup yields CDR1 SEHNR and CDR2 FQNEAQ (reference sequence). Trimming removed 3 bases from V and 5 bases from J; junction bases left unmatched: 4. As DNA, the CDR3 is TGTGCCAGCAGCTTTGGACAGGGGATGTATGGCTACACCTTC. Translation gives CASSFGQGMYGYTF. The whole variable domain, remainder taken from reference TRBV7-9 and TRBJ1-2, is DTGVSQNPRHKITKRGQNVTFRCDPISEHNRLYWYRQTLGQGPEFLTYFQNEAQLEKSRLLSDRFSAERPKGSFSTLEIQRTEQGDSAMYLCASSFGQGMYGYTFGSGTRLTVV.

This chain uses TRBV19 with TRBJ1-6, with D hard to call. Germline lookup yields CDR1 LNHDA and CDR2 SQIVND (reference sequence). V lost 5 bases to trimming and J lost 13 bases, with 18 bases between them. The CDR3 contains 14 residues. The CDR3 DNA is TGTGCCAGTAGTTTCCGAACTGTAAATGTGCCCCTCCACTTT. It codes for CASSFRTVNVPLHF.

The chain combines TRBV30 with TRBJ1-2; 10 nucleotides line up with TRBD1. The CDR3 loop spans 15 amino acids. Germline CDR1 reads GTSNPN; CDR2 reads SVGIG (reference sequence). With V trimmed by 8 bases and J by 4 bases, 13 bases remained unmatched. CDR3 region: CAGTRDRGWGYGYTF. The CDR3 coding sequence is TGTGCCGGGACCCGGGACAGGGGTTGGGGCTATGGCTACACCTTC.